This T cell receptor (beta chain) was profiled in a study of spatial heterogeneity in lung cancer (dated by TCRdb to about 2019). With regard to the full study: Beta-chain transcripts were consistently detected in greater numbers than alpha-chain transcripts, which likely reflects a higher abundance of beta-chain transcripts. In the raw uncorrected reads, each unique combination of TCR and UMI appeared on average more than ten times. The study quantitatively compared TCR alpha and beta repertoires across multiple tumor regions, matched nontumor lung and blood in non-small cell lung cancer. Nonsynonymous mutation counts, determined by whole-exome sequencing of tumor tissue, were related to TCR repertoire features. Both alpha and beta chains were TCR-sequenced in samples taken at surgery, namely 220 tumor regions, fewer than 85 matched nontumor lung samples and 55 to 60 PBMC samples.

The library was prepared using 5' RACE. The data were produced on a NextSeq 500. In the TCR library protocol, a unique molecular identifier was attached to each TCR cDNA molecule so that PCR and sequencing errors could be corrected. The authors processed their data as follows. TCR identification, UMI-based error correction and CDR3 extraction were performed with Decombinator tools. Expanded TCRs were defined as those above a frequency of 2 per 1,000, corresponding to the top 1% of the tumor frequency distribution. Each repertoire was subsampled 100 times to 5,000 TCRs, after which Renyi diversity was computed with the R vegan package. CDR3 similarity networks were constructed using string-kernel similarity of amino acid triplets, with links drawn between CDR3s whose pairwise similarity was above 0.82. Using fastp trimming at Q25 and MiXCR clonotype assembly, TCRdb reanalyzed the public sequencing data and kept in-frame beta chains. When rows share a CDR3 protein, they turn into one entry using the most common DNA and genes. For this entry, the V and J calls and clone size follow TCRdb and not the study's own pipeline. The sample includes roughly 79,000 distinct CDR3 sequences, with over 10% observed a single time. Around 4.6% of the sample lies in the top ten.

Results the study describes overall, beyond this receptor: Confirming at a functional level the hypothesis that regional TCRs recognize regional mutations was considered to require additional single-cell paired TCR alpha and beta sequencing. Ubiquitous expanded tumor TCRs were detected in blood more often at tumor resection than at routine follow-up.

Read against the paper, the sample's time point label means: sample taken at primary tumor resection. Whole RNA extracted from tumor and nontumor lung tissue, or from cryopreserved PBMC samples, was used for TCR sequencing without cell sorting. Samples were obtained from 70 to 85 patients with early-stage, untreated non-small cell lung cancer from the lung TRACERx cohort. Patients were selected for TCR sequencing only if sufficient RNA was available from at least two tumor regions. For CDR1 and CDR2, the germline V gene lists ENHRY and SYGVKD. Its CDR3 holds 16 amino acids, cysteine through phenylalanine. Solely the CDR3 DNA is kept, with 48 bases framed from the first base. After removal of 3 bases from V and 9 bases from J, the junction retains 10 bases not matched to a gene. This clonotype was recorded a few times. Its antigen specificity is not known. Per-nucleotide qualities are absent, and no much larger clonotype sits a single base away.

The sample consisted of PBMCs, taken at surgery. The origin of this receptor is a male donor with early-stage non-small cell lung cancer. In this chain, TRBV10-3 is recombined with TRBJ2-1; the junction holds 11 bases that match TRBD1. The CDR3 reads CAISDQGTGGRSEQFF. The base sequence is TGTGCCATCAGTGATCAGGGGACAGGGGGTCGGAGTGAGCAGTTCTTC.